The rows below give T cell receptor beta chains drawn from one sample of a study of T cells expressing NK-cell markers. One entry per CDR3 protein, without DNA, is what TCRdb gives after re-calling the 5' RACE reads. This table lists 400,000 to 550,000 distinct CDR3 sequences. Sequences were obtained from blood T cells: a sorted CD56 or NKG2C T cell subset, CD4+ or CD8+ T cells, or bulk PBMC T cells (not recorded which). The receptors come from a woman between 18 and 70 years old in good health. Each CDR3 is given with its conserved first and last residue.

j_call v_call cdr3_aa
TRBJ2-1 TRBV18 CASSTIAGGYNEQFF
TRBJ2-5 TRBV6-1 CASSTLTGYQETQYF
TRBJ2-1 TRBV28 CASSPSQDYNEQFF
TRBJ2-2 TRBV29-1 CSVHSQLTGELFF
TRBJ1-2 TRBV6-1 CASTSGQGNYGYTF
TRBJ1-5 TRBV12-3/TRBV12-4 CASSAQGNQPQHF
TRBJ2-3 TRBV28 CASSQKPYSGRVADTQYF
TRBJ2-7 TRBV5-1 CASSLRDRDYEQYF
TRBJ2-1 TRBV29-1 CSVSVQAGGEQFF
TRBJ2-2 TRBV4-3 CASSRLVLNTGELFF
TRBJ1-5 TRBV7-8 CASSLNARGSNQPQHF
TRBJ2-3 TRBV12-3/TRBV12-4 CASSLEGAFTDTQYF
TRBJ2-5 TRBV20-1 CSVTGLAIQETQYF
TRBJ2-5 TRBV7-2 CASSRDGQGQETQYF
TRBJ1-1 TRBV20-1 CSARGTGDTEAFF
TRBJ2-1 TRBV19 CASSRFSSYNEQFF
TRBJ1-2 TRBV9 CASSVDVQGFGYTF
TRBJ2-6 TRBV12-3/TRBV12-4 CASTLGTGANVLTF
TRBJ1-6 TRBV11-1 CASSLDIWTGKHNSPLHF
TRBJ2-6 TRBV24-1 CATSGVGDSGANVLTF
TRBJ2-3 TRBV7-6 CASSLGAGGTDTQYF
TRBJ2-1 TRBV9 CASSPQGTSGGNEQFF
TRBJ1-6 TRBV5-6 CASTKTGGSSYNSPLHF
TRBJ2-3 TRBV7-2 CASRRGTSGGNTDTQYF
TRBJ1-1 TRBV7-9 CASSLSHQGNTEAFF
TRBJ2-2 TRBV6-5 CASSYGSRELFF
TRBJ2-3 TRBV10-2 CASSESKRGSSGTDTQYF
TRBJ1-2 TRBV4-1 CASSPRPGQGLGGYTF
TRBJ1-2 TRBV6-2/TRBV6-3 CASSPAGTSSNYGYTF
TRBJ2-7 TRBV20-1 CSANPTSGWNSYEQYF